This T cell receptor (beta chain) was identified in a study of T cells in Graves' hyperthyroidism and ophthalmopathy. Study results and caveats: The model forecast ophthalmopathy, anticipating it by a median 6.5 months before onset.

From RNA transcripts, TCR beta CDR3 regions were amplified. HTBI primers were employed in a first-round RT-PCR of the TCR CDR3. TCRdb called the multiplex PCR reads again in MiXCR, with one record for every CDR3 protein. This table holds a few hundred thousand distinct CDR3 sequences, 17% found once. For ophthalmopathy patients, the Clinical Activity Score was at least 3 and the NOSPECS grade at least 4; duration was under 3 months. Uncontrolled infection, other autoimmune disease, pregnancy and lactation each barred patients from inclusion. About this clonotype itself: Its specificity is not known.

Trimming took 5 bases from V and 2 from J, leaving 13 bases between them. CDR1 and CDR2 (germline): GTSNPN, SVGIG (reference sequence). CDR3 size: 14 residues. The source material was blood. This receptor was taken from a woman in her late teens or twenties with Graves' ophthalmopathy. The chain has TRBV30 and TRBJ2-1; possible D gene TRBD2, 7 bases. CDR3 in amino acids: CAWAEGGTYNEQFF. The CDR3 DNA sequence: TGTGCCTGGGCGGAGGGGGGGACCTACAATGAGCAGTTCTTC.